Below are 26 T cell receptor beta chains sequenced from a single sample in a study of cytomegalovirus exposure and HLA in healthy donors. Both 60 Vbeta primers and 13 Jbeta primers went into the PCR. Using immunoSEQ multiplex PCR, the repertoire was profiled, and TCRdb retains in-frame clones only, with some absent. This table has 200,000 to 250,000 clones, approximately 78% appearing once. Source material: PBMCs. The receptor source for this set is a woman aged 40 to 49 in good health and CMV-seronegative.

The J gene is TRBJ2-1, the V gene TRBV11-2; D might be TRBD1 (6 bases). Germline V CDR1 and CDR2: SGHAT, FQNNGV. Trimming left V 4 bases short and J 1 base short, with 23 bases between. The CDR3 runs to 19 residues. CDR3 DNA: TGTGCCAGCAGCTCTCCCTGGGGGACCCGCAGGGGATCCTACAATGAGCAGTTCTTC. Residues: CASSSPWGTRRGSYNEQFF.

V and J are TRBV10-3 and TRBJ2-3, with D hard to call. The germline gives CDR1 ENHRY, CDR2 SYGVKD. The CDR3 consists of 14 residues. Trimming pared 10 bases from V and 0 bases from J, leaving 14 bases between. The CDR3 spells CATKRVSSTDTQYF. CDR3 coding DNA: TGTGCCACAAAACGGGTTTCTAGCACAGATACGCAGTATTTT.

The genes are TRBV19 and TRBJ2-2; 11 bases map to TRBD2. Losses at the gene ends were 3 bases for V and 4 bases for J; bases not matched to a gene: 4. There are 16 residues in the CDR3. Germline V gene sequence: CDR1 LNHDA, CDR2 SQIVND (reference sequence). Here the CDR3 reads CASSITLAGVTGELFF. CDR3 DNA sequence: TGTGCCAGTAGTATTACACTAGCGGGAGTCACCGGGGAGCTGTTTTTT.

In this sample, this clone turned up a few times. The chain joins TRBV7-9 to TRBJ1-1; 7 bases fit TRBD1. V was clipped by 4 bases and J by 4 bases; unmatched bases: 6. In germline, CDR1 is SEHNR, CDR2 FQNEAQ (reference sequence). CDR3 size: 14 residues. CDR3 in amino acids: CASSYTGVGTEAFF. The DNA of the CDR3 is TGTGCCAGCAGCTATACAGGGGTGGGCACTGAAGCTTTCTTT.

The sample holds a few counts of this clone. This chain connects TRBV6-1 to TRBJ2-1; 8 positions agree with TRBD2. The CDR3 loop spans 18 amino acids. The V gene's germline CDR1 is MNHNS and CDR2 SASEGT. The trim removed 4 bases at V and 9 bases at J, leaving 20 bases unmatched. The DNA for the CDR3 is TGTGCCAGCAGTGCTGGACACCCCGAACGCGGGAGCGGGGGTGAGCAGTTCTTC. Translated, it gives CASSAGHPERGSGGEQFF.

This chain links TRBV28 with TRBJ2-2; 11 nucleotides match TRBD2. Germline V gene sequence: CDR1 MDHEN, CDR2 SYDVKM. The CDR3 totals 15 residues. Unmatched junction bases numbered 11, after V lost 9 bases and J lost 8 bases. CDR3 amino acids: CASSSSGRLRGELFF. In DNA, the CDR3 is TGTGCCAGTTCCTCTAGCGGGAGGCTCCGGGGGGAGCTGTTTTTT.

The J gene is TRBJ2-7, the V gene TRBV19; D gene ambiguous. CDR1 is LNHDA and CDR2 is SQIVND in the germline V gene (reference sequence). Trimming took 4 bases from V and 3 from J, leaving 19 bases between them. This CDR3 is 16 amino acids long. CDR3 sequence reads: CASSTSSESRFYEQYF. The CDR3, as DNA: TGTGCCAGTAGTACCTCTTCTGAATCGAGGTTCTACGAGCAGTACTTC.

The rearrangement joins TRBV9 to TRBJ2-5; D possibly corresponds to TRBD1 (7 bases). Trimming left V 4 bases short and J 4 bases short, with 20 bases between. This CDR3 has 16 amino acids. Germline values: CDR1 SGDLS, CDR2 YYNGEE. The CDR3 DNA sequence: TGTGCCAGCAGCTTGCGTGGAGGGGGCGGATTAGAGACCCAGTACTTC. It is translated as CASSLRGGGGLETQYF.

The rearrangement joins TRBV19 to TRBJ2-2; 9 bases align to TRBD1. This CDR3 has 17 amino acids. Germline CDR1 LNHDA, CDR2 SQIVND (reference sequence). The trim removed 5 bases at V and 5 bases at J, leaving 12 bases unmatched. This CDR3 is CASSATPGQGLTGELFF. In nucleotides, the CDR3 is TGTGCCAGTAGTGCCACTCCGGGACAGGGCTTGACCGGGGAGCTGTTTTTT.

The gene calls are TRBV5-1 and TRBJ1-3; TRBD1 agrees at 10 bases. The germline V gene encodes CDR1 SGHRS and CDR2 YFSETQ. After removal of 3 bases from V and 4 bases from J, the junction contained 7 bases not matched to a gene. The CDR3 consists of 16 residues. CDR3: CASSSGTGVEGNTIYF. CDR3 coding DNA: TGCGCCAGCAGCTCCGGGACAGGGGTAGAAGGAAACACCATATATTTT.

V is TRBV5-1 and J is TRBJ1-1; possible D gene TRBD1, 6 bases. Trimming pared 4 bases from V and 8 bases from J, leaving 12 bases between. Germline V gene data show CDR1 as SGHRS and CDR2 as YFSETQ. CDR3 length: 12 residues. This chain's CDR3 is CASSESRGEAFF. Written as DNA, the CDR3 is TGCGCCAGCAGCGAGTCTAGGGGGGAAGCTTTCTTT.

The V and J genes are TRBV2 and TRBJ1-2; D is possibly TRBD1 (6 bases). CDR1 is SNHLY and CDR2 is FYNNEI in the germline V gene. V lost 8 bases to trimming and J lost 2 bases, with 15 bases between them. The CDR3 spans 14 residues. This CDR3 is CASGFRGVNYGYTF. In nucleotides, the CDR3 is TGTGCCAGCGGATTCAGGGGTGTGAACTATGGCTACACCTTC.

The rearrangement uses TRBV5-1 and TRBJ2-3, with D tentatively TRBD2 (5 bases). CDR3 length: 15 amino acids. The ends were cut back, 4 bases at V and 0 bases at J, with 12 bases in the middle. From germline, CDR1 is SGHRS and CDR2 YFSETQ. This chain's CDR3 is CASSSGAASTDTQYF. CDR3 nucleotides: TGCGCCAGCAGCAGCGGAGCGGCTAGCACAGATACGCAGTATTTT.

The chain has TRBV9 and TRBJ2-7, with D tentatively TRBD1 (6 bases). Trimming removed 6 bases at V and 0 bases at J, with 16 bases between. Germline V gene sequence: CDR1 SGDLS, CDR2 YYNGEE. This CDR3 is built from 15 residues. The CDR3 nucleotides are TGTGCCAGCAACCCTACCGGGGACAACTCCTACGAGCAGTACTTC. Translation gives CASNPTGDNSYEQYF.

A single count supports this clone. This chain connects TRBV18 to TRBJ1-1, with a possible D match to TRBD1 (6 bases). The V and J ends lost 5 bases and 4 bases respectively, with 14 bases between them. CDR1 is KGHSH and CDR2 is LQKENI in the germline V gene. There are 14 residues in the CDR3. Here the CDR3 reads CASSAGTSITEAFF. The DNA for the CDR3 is TGTGCCAGCTCAGCAGGGACAAGTATCACTGAAGCTTTCTTT.

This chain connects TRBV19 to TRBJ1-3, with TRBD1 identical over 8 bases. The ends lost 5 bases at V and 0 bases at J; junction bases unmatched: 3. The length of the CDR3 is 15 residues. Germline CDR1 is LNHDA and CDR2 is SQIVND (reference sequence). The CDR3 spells CASSPDRDSGNTIYF. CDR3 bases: TGTGCCAGTAGTCCGGACAGGGACTCTGGAAACACCATATATTTT.

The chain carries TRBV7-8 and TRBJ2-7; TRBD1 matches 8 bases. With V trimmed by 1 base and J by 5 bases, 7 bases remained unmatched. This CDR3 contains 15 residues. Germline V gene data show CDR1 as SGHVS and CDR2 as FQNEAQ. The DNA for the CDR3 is TGTGCCAGCAGCTTAGAGACAGGGGTCGCGGACGAGCAGTACTTC. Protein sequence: CASSLETGVADEQYF.

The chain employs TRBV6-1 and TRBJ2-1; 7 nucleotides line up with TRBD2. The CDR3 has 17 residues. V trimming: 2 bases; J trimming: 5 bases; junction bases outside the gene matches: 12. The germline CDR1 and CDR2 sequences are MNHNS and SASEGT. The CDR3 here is CASSERGWLAENNEQFF. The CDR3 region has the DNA TGTGCCAGCAGTGAACGGGGGTGGCTAGCGGAAAACAATGAGCAGTTCTTC.

The CDR3 DNA follows: TGTGCCAGTAGTACCCATCATCCCCCGTTAACCGACCCGACAAGCAATCAGCCCCAGCATTTT. Its protein product is CASSTHHPPLTDPTSNQPQHF. The V call is TRBV19, the J call TRBJ1-5, with D hard to call. Trimming left V 4 bases short and J 1 base short, with 29 bases between. CDR1 is LNHDA, CDR2 SQIVND, per germline (reference sequence). The CDR3 consists of 21 residues.

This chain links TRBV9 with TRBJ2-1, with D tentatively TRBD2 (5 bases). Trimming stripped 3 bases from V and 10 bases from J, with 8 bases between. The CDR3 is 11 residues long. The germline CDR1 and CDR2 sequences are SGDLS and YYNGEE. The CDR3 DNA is TGTGCCAGCAGCGGTAGCGTAGAGCAGTTCTTC. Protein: CASSGSVEQFF.

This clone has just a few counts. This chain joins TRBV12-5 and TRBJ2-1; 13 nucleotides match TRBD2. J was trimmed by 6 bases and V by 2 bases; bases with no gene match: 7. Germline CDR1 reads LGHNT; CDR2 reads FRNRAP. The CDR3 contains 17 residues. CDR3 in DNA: TGTGCTAGTGGTTTGCCCGGACTAGCGGGAGTGCGCAATGAGCAGTTCTTC. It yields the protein CASGLPGLAGVRNEQFF.

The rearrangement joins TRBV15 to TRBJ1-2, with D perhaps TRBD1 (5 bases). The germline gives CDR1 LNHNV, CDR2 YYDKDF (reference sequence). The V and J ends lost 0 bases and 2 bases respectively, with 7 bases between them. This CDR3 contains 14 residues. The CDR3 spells CATSRDQGNYGYTF. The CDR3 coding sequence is TGTGCCACCAGCAGAGATCAGGGAAACTATGGCTACACCTTC.

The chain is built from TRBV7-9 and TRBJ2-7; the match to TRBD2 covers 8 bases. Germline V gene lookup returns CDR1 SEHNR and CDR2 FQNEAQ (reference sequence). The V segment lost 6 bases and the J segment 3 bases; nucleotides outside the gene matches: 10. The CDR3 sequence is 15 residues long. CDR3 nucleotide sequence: TGTGCCAGCAGTACTCCTAGCGGGCTCAACTACGAGCAGTACTTC. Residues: CASSTPSGLNYEQYF.

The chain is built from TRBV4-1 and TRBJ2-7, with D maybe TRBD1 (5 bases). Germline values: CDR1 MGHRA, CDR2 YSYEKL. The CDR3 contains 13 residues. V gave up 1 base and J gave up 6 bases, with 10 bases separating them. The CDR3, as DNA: TGCGCCAGCAGCCAAGTTGACAGTACCGAGCAGTACTTC. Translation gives CASSQVDSTEQYF.

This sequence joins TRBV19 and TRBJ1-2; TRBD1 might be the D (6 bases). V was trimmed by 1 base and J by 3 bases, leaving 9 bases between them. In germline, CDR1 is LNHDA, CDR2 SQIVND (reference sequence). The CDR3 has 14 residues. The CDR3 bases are TGTGCCAGTAGTATAGCGGGGGGCTACTATGGCTACACCTTC. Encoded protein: CASSIAGGYYGYTF.

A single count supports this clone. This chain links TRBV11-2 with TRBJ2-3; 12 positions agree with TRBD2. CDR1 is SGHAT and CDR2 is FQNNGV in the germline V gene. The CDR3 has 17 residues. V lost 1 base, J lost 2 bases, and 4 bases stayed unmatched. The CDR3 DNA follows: TGTGCCAGCAGCTTAGGAGCTAGCGGGAGGGCCACAGATACGCAGTATTTT. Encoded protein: CASSLGASGRATDTQYF.